One sample yielded the 26 T cell receptor beta chains listed below, sequenced in a study of regulatory T cells in long-lasting Graves disease. The time point here: persistent/refractory GD, antithyroid drugs over 5 years with positive TRAb. PBMCs provided the RNA from which the TCR library was made. For TCR beta, libraries came from iRepertoire HTBI primers and Arm-PCR of CDR3 regions. TCRdb used MiXCR to reprocess the multiplex PCR reads, holding one entry per CDR3 protein. The sample records a few hundred thousand distinct CDR3 sequences, 20% to 25% being singletons. This material consisted of peripheral blood mononuclear cells (PBMCs), taken when the disease was refractory, from a patient treated with antithyroid drugs. These TCRs come from a female donor with Graves disease.

This clonotype turned up a few times. The J gene is TRBJ1-2, the V gene TRBV9, with D possibly TRBD1 on 5 matching bases. V lost 0 bases and J 4 bases, leaving 7 bases between the germline ends. The CDR3 is 13 residues long. Germline V gene lookup returns CDR1 SGDLS and CDR2 YYNGEE. DNA of the CDR3: TGTGCCAGCAGCGTAGGAGGGGCCTATGGCTACACCTTC. Translated, it gives CASSVGGAYGYTF.

The V gene is TRBV5-1, the J gene TRBJ2-7; D is unresolved. V was clipped by 4 bases and J by 3 bases, with 17 bases between them. The CDR3 contains 15 residues. Per the germline V gene, CDR1 is SGHRS and CDR2 is YFSETQ. The CDR3 protein is CASSPTPKINYEQYF. The CDR3 coding sequence is TGCGCCAGCAGCCCAACGCCAAAAATTAACTACGAGCAGTACTTC.

Worth noting for this clonotype: A much more abundant neighbour one base away suggests this may be a read error. V and J are TRBV24-1 and TRBJ1-2; TRBD1 is a possible D gene (5 bases). Germline V gene lookup returns CDR1 KGHDR and CDR2 SFDVKD. The V end was cut by 4 bases, the J end by 6 bases, with 17 bases between. This CDR3 has 15 amino acids. CDR3 in amino acids: CATSEGETANHGYTF. The CDR3 nucleotides read TGTGCCACCAGTGAAGGCGAGACAGCGAACCATGGCTACACCTTC.

This clonotype was found a few times. The germline gene is not matched at one end of the junction; a read error may be the cause. This sequence joins TRBV7-9 and TRBJ2-7; no clear D. This CDR3 is 13 amino acids long. The germline gives CDR1 SEHNR, CDR2 FQNEAQ (reference sequence). The CDR3 sequence: CASSLASTYEQYF. CDR3 sequence (DNA): TGCGCCAGCAGCTTGGCTAGTACCTACGAGCAGTACTTC.

The chain is built from TRBV5-1 and TRBJ2-2; D possibly uses TRBD1 or TRBD2 (5 bases each). Trimming pared 7 bases from V and 1 base from J, leaving 11 bases between. The germline CDR1 and CDR2 sequences are SGHRS and YFSETQ. CDR3 size: 14 residues. CDR3 in DNA: TGCGCCAGCGGGACCTCGGTGAACACCGGGGAGCTGTTTTTT. It yields the protein CASGTSVNTGELFF.

Regarding this clonotype: The junction departs from the called germline gene at one end, perhaps through a read error. The chain uses TRBV7-2 and TRBJ2-7, with D tentatively TRBD1 or TRBD2 (5 bases each). This CDR3 is 16 amino acids long. The germline gives CDR1 SGHTA, CDR2 FQGNSA. DNA for the CDR3: TGCGCCAGCAGCCAAGAGAGGGGATGGACTGGCTACGAGCAGTACTTC. This gives the protein CASSQERGWTGYEQYF.

The V gene is TRBV24-1, the J gene TRBJ2-1; D gene uncertain. Between the trimmed V and J ends, which lost 3 bases and 0 bases, there was a span of 11 bases. The germline CDR1 and CDR2 sequences are KGHDR and SFDVKD. CDR3 size: 16 residues. CDR3 bases: TGTGCCACCAGTGATCGCCTTAGTAGCTCCTACAATGAGCAGTTCTTC. Amino acid sequence: CATSDRLSSSYNEQFF.

This clonotype has more than one count but fewer than ten. This chain joins TRBV3-1 and TRBJ2-2; 10 nucleotides align to TRBD2. The CDR3 length is 16 residues. With V trimmed by 6 bases and J by 1 base, 5 bases remained unmatched. The V gene's germline CDR1 is LGHDT and CDR2 YNNKEL (reference sequence). The CDR3 loop is CASSRLAGLNTGELFF. CDR3 sequence (DNA): TGTGCCAGCAGTCGACTAGCGGGTCTGAACACCGGGGAGCTGTTTTTT. The complete variable domain, with remaining parts taken from reference TRBV3-1 and TRBJ2-2, reads DTAVSQTPKYLVTQMGNDKSIKCEQNLGHDTMYWYKQDSKKFLKIMFSYNNKELIINETVPNRFSPKSPDKAHLNLHINSLELGDSAVYFCASSRLAGLNTGELFFGEGSRLTVL.

This clonotype has a handful of counts. The CDR3, as DNA: TGTGCCAGCAGCTTAAGCCCAGGGATCTCCTACGAGCAGTACTTC. Residues: CASSLSPGISYEQYF. The chain combines TRBV7-2 with TRBJ2-7, with a tentative D call TRBD1 (5 bases). This CDR3 comprises 15 residues. V lost 2 bases to trimming and J lost 0 bases, with 11 bases between them. Germline CDR1 SGHTA, CDR2 FQGNSA. Full variable domain (remainder filled in from reference TRBV7-2 and TRBJ2-7): GAGVSQSPSNKVTEKGKDVELRCDPISGHTALYWYRQSLGQGLEFLIYFQGNSAPDKSGLPSDRFSAERTGGSVSTLTIQRTQQEDSAVYLCASSLSPGISYEQYFGPGTRLTVT.

This clonotype was counted at least ten times. The V call is TRBV7-2, the J call TRBJ2-7, with D perhaps TRBD2 (5 bases). V was pared by 1 base and J by 0 bases, with 16 bases between. Germline V gene lookup returns CDR1 SGHTA and CDR2 FQGNSA. The CDR3 has 17 residues. CDR3 bases: TGTGCCAGCAGCTTAGGGTTTGCGGGTATAAGCTCCTACGAGCAGTACTTC. Translated, it gives CASSLGFAGISSYEQYF.

This clonotype was recorded at least ten times. The CDR3 loop reads CAWSALDTLAGDWETQYF. The CDR3 nucleotides read TGTGCCTGGAGTGCCCTCGATACACTAGCGGGAGATTGGGAGACCCAGTACTTC. The rearrangement uses TRBV30 and TRBJ2-5; 11 bases are shared with TRBD2. The CDR3 is 18 amino acids. Germline V gene lookup returns CDR1 GTSNPN and CDR2 SVGIG (reference sequence). J was trimmed by 5 bases and V by 1 base; bases with no gene match: 15.

This clonotype was recorded a few times. CDR3 DNA: TGTGCCAGCAGCCAAATGGCAGGCTCCTACGAGCAGTACTTC. It encodes CASSQMAGSYEQYF. The genes are TRBV6-1 and TRBJ2-7; no clear D gene. The CDR3 has 14 amino acids. V dropped 6 bases and J dropped 0 bases, with 12 bases sitting between them. Germline assignment: CDR1 MNHNS and CDR2 SASEGT.

Comment on this clonotype: A much larger clone lies one base from this, so it may be a read error. This sequence joins TRBV13 and TRBJ2-7; TRBD2 agrees at 7 bases. The CDR3 contains 14 residues. The germline V gene has CDR1 PRHDT and CDR2 FYEKMQ (reference sequence). The DNA of the CDR3 is TGTGCCAGCAGCTTAGATGGCGGGAGTAACGAGCAGCACTTC. It yields the protein CASSLDGGSNEQHF.

This clonotype was observed many times. This chain links TRBV28 with TRBJ1-5, with D unclear. Trimming removed 8 bases from V and 1 base from J, with 12 bases in between. CDR3 size: 14 residues. Per germline, CDR1 MDHEN and CDR2 SYDVKM. The DNA of the CDR3 is TGTGCCAGCTGTTATAGTGGCAGCAATCAGCCCCAGCATTTT. Encoded protein: CASCYSGSNQPQHF. Full variable domain (remainder filled in from reference TRBV28 and TRBJ1-5): DVKVTQSSRYLVKRTGEKVFLECVQDMDHENMFWYRQDPGLGLRLIYFSYDVKMKEKGDIPEGYSVSREKKERFSLILESASTNQTSMYLCASCYSGSNQPQHFGDGTRLSIL.

The chain uses TRBV29-1 and TRBJ1-3, with 7 bases matching TRBD1. J lost 4 bases, V lost 6 bases, and 6 bases had no gene match. The germline V gene has CDR1 SQVTM and CDR2 ANQGSEA. The CDR3 covers 13 residues. The CDR3 loop is CSVMTGIGNTIYF. In nucleotides, the CDR3 is TGCAGCGTGATGACAGGGATAGGAAACACCATATATTTT.

This chain joins TRBV19 and TRBJ2-5; D might be TRBD2 (5 bases). Germline lookup yields CDR1 LNHDA and CDR2 SQIVND (reference sequence). V was trimmed by 8 bases and J by 2 bases, leaving 12 bases between them. The length of the CDR3 is 13 residues. In nucleotides, the CDR3 is TGTGCCAGTGGAGTCTCGGGGCAAGAGACCCAGTACTTC. Translated, it gives CASGVSGQETQYF. Together with reference TRBV19 and TRBJ2-5, the CDR3 gives the full variable domain: DGGITQSPKYLFRKEGQNVTLSCEQNLNHDAMYWYRQDPGQGLRLIYYSQIVNDFQKGDIAEGYSVSREKKESFPLTVTSAQKNPTAFYLCASGVSGQETQYFGPGTRLLVL.

This clonotype was counted a few times. The junction departs from the called germline gene at one end, perhaps through a read error. Written as DNA, the CDR3 is TGCGCCAGCAGCCAAATTCAAGGGGAATCGGCGGGAGGGACCTACAATGAGCAGTTCTTC. It yields the protein CASSQIQGESAGGTYNEQFF. The V call is TRBV7-9, the J call TRBJ2-1; 9 bases match TRBD2. Germline CDR1 and CDR2: SEHNR and FQNEAQ (reference sequence). CDR3 length: 20 amino acids.

This clonotype was counted only a few times. The germline gene is not matched at one end of the junction; a read error may be the cause. V is TRBV10-1 and J is TRBJ2-7; 8 positions agree with TRBD2. The CDR3 has 15 residues. Germline CDR1 is WNHNN and CDR2 is SYGVQD (reference sequence). The CDR3 coding sequence is TGCGCCAGCTTTGAGGGAGCGGGAGTATCCTTCGAGCAGTACTTC. It is translated as CASFEGAGVSFEQYF.

The J gene is TRBJ2-4, the V gene TRBV5-8, with 7 bases aligning to TRBD1. The CDR3 totals 17 residues. CDR1 is SGHTS, CDR2 YDEGEE, per germline. After removal of 0 bases from V and 0 bases from J, the junction contained 6 bases not matched to a gene. CDR3 coding DNA: TGTGCCAGCAGCTTGGAGGGACAGCGGCTAGCCAAAAACATTCAGTACTTC. Residues: CASSLEGQRLAKNIQYF.

This clonotype was seen a handful of times. This sequence joins TRBV25-1 and TRBJ2-6; D may match TRBD1 or TRBD2 (5 bases each). The germline V gene encodes CDR1 MGHDK and CDR2 SYGVNS. There are 17 residues in the CDR3. V was trimmed by 6 bases and J by 0 bases, leaving 15 bases between them. The CDR3 loop reads CASRETGADSGANVLTF. The CDR3 nucleotides are TGTGCCAGCAGAGAAACCGGGGCGGACTCTGGGGCCAACGTCCTGACTTTC. The whole variable domain, filled in from reference TRBV25-1 and TRBJ2-6, reads EADIYQTPRYLVIGTGKKITLECSQTMGHDKMYWYQQDPGMELHLIHYSYGVNSTEKGDLSSESTVSRIRTEHFPLTLESARPSHTSQYLCASRETGADSGANVLTFGAGSRLTVL.

This clonotype was detected a few times. This rearrangement joins TRBV7-3 to TRBJ1-6; D is undetermined. Trimming pared 8 bases from V and 7 bases from J, leaving 12 bases between. Germline V gene sequence: CDR1 SGHTA, CDR2 FQGTGA. CDR3 size: 13 residues. CDR3 protein: CASSGFDNSPLHF. The CDR3 DNA reads TGTGCCAGCTCCGGGTTCGACAATTCACCCCTCCACTTT.

This clonotype was counted ten times or more. V is TRBV29-1 and J is TRBJ2-7, with 11 positions matching TRBD2. After removal of 1 base from V and 2 bases from J, the junction contained 4 bases not matched to a gene. The CDR3 spans 15 residues. In germline, CDR1 is SQVTM, CDR2 ANQGSEA. The CDR3 sequence: CSVEGLAGGTYEQYF. The CDR3 DNA is TGCAGCGTTGAAGGGCTAGCGGGAGGTACCTACGAGCAGTACTTC.

This clonotype was seen many times. The chain recombines TRBV3-1 with TRBJ2-5; maybe TRBD2 (7 bases). The CDR3 is 14 amino acids. Trimming removed 3 bases at V and 2 bases at J, with 10 bases between. Germline V gene sequence: CDR1 LGHDT, CDR2 YNNKEL (reference sequence). The CDR3 DNA follows: TGTGCCAGCAGCCATGGGGGGGCACAAGAGACCCAGTACTTC. Residues: CASSHGGAQETQYF.

The genes are TRBV7-2 and TRBJ2-2, with 11 bases fitting TRBD2. This CDR3 is 16 amino acids long. Germline CDR1 SGHTA, CDR2 FQGNSA. The V segment lost 5 bases and the J segment 6 bases; nucleotides outside the gene matches: 8. The CDR3 loop is CASSVLAGGPPGELFF. The CDR3 region has the DNA TGTGCCAGCAGCGTCTTAGCGGGAGGGCCCCCCGGGGAGCTGTTTTTT.

This clonotype came up a few times. The chain recombines TRBV4-3 with TRBJ1-4; D is unclear. The ends were cut back, 1 base at V and 6 bases at J, with 15 bases in the middle. Looked up from germline, CDR1 is LGHNA and CDR2 is YSLEER. The CDR3 is 16 residues long. The CDR3 protein is CASSQVVSRGDEKLFF. For the CDR3, the DNA is TGCGCCAGCAGCCAAGTAGTTTCCCGAGGTGATGAAAAACTGTTTTTT.

This clonotype turned up a few times. The J gene is TRBJ2-5, the V gene TRBV4-1; 7 nucleotides line up with TRBD2. Germline loops: CDR1 MGHRA, CDR2 YSYEKL. V was clipped by 1 base and J by 3 bases; unmatched bases: 5. The CDR3 length is 15 residues. CDR3 in amino acids: CASSQGRAGEETQYF. In DNA form, the CDR3 reads TGCGCCAGCAGCCAAGGTCGGGCGGGGGAAGAGACCCAGTACTTC.